One and the same sample provided the 27 T cell receptor beta chains below, sequenced in a study of T cell responses to AZD1222 COVID-19 vaccine. Libraries were prepared by immunoSEQ multiplex PCR; TCRdb keeps only in-frame clonotypes and omits some of them. The sample records about 37,000 clones, 75% to 90% being singletons. The starting material was peripheral blood, obtained on day 0 of AZD1222 vaccination. Receptor source: an adult in good health.

The rearrangement links TRBV7-3 to TRBJ1-2; TRBD1 is a possible D gene (6 bases). CDR1 and CDR2 from the germline V gene are SGHTA and FQGTGA. Deletions cut 5 bases from V and 6 bases from J, with 22 bases between. This CDR3 spans 16 amino acids. CDR3 amino acids: CASSPNGQFQGDGYTF. CDR3 bases: TGTGCCAGCAGCCCAAACGGACAGTTCCAAGGGGATGGCTACACCTTC.

This clone is medium-sized within its sample. At one of its ends the junction is not consistent with the germline gene, which may arise from a read error. The sample contains more than one DNA sequence encoding this CDR3. The chain combines TRBV29-1 with TRBJ1-2; TRBD1 might be the D (6 bases). CDR1 and CDR2 (germline): SQVTM, ANQGSEA. CDR3 length: 15 amino acids. The CDR3 nucleotides are TGCAGCGTTGATAAGGGCCCGGGGGCTAACGATGGCTACACCTTC. It yields the protein CSVDKGPGANDGYTF.

The V call is TRBV27, the J call TRBJ2-7, with a weak D call TRBD1 (6 bases). This CDR3 contains 14 residues. Germline V lookup: CDR1 MNHEY, CDR2 SMNVEV (reference sequence). Trimming pared 8 bases from V and 5 bases from J, leaving 19 bases between. The DNA for the CDR3 is TGTGCCAGCTTTAGCCGATCCAGGGGCGACGAGCAGTACTTC. As protein: CASFSRSRGDEQYF.

The chain couples TRBV5-1 to TRBJ1-1; tentative D call: TRBD1 (6 bases). Trimming removed 0 bases from V and 1 base from J, with 10 bases in between. Germline-derived CDR1 and CDR2 are SGHRS and YFSETQ. CDR3 length: 15 residues. CDR3: CASSLVGGPNTEAFF. The CDR3 DNA sequence: TGCGCCAGCAGCTTGGTTGGGGGCCCGAACACTGAAGCTTTCTTT.

The chain carries TRBV5-6 and TRBJ2-2; D might be TRBD2 (5 bases). CDR3 size: 15 residues. The ends were cut back, 1 base at V and 3 bases at J, with 10 bases in the middle. Germline V gives CDR1 SGHDT, CDR2 YYEEEE. CDR3 in amino acids: CASSLFRRHTGELFF. DNA for the CDR3: TGTGCCAGCAGCTTGTTCAGGAGGCACACCGGGGAGCTGTTTTTT.

The chain joins TRBV6-1 to TRBJ2-7; a possible D gene is TRBD2 (5 bases). CDR1 is MNHNS, CDR2 SASEGT, per germline. The CDR3 runs 13 residues. V lost 2 bases and J lost 6, with 11 bases in between. The CDR3 region is CASSESGEGEQYF. The CDR3 DNA is TGTGCCAGCAGTGAAAGCGGAGAAGGCGAGCAGTACTTC.

The chain links TRBV3-1 (or the pseudogene TRBV3-2) to TRBJ1-3, with D hard to call. V lost 2 bases, J lost 8 bases, and 10 bases lay in between. The V gene's germline CDR1 is LGHDT and CDR2 YNNKEL (reference sequence). This CDR3 contains 13 residues. The CDR3 DNA is TGTGCCAGCAGCCAACGAGGCCGGGACACCATATATTTT. Translating gives CASSQRGRDTIYF.

The chain employs TRBV19 and TRBJ2-3; TRBD2 matches 7 bases. CDR1 is LNHDA, CDR2 SQIVND, per germline (reference sequence). J lost 0 bases, V lost 3 bases, and 3 bases had no gene match. The CDR3 contains 15 residues. CDR3 nucleotides: TGTGCCAGTAGTATCACGCGGGGGAGCACAGATACGCAGTATTTT. This sequence encodes CASSITRGSTDTQYF.

The chain couples TRBV27 to TRBJ2-5, with 8 bases fitting TRBD1. Trimming cost V 1 base and J 5 bases; bases outside gene matches: 9. Germline V gene lookup returns CDR1 MNHEY and CDR2 SMNVEV (reference sequence). The CDR3 has 16 residues. For the CDR3, the DNA is TGTGCCAGCAGTTTATTTGGCCAGGGGGCTTGGGAGACCCAGTACTTC. Translated: CASSLFGQGAWETQYF.

CDR3 sequence: CASSYPETQYF. The CDR3 DNA follows: TGTGCCAGCAGTTACCCAGAGACCCAGTACTTC. This rearrangement joins TRBV6-2 or TRBV6-3 to TRBJ2-5; D not certain. Trimming cost V 2 bases and J 4 bases, with 2 bases left between them. Looked up from germline, CDR1 is MNHEY and CDR2 is SVGEGT. The CDR3 has 11 amino acids.

V usage is TRBV5-1 and J usage is TRBJ1-6; tentative D call: TRBD1 (5 bases). Germline V CDR1 and CDR2: SGHRS, YFSETQ. The length of the CDR3 is 16 residues. The ends were cut back, 3 bases at V and 0 bases at J, with 10 bases in the middle. CDR3 sequence reads: CASSSQGSSYNSPLHF. CDR3 nucleotides: TGCGCCAGCAGCTCTCAGGGAAGCTCCTATAATTCACCCCTCCACTTT.

The V and J genes are TRBV12-3 or TRBV12-4 and TRBJ2-1; D may be TRBD2 (6 bases). The CDR3 is 13 amino acids. Trimming shortened V by 3 bases and J by 6 bases, and 9 bases separated the two germline ends. This CDR3 reads CASSLGTSNEQFF. Here the CDR3 DNA reads TGTGCCAGCAGTTTGGGGACTTCCAATGAGCAGTTCTTC.

The CDR3 DNA reads TGTGCCAGCTCACCCTCGACAGGGGTTACCGGGGAGCTGTTTTTT. This codes for CASSPSTGVTGELFF. The V call is TRBV18, the J call TRBJ2-2; 8 bases match TRBD1. Germline-derived CDR1 and CDR2 are KGHSH and LQKENI. This CDR3 spans 15 amino acids. Losses at the gene ends were 3 bases for V and 5 bases for J; bases not matched to a gene: 5.

This clone was detected once. For the CDR3, the DNA is TGTGCCAGCAGCTTAGCAAGGGGGGCCTACACCTTC. As protein: CASSLARGAYTF. This rearrangement joins TRBV7-2 to TRBJ1-2; D is possibly TRBD1 (6 bases). The germline V gene has CDR1 SGHTA and CDR2 FQGNSA. The V gene lost 0 bases and the J gene lost 10 bases, with 9 bases spanning the gap. The CDR3 sequence is 12 residues long.

This clone was found once. The chain links TRBV7-8 to TRBJ2-3; TRBD2 is a possible D gene (7 bases). From germline, CDR1 is SGHVS and CDR2 FQNEAQ. The V and J ends lost 5 bases and 2 bases respectively, with 14 bases between them. This CDR3 has 15 amino acids. The chain's CDR3 is CASSGGGFYTDTQYF. The CDR3 DNA is TGTGCCAGCAGCGGGGGGGGCTTCTACACAGATACGCAGTATTTT.

This chain uses TRBV3-1 (or the pseudogene TRBV3-2) with TRBJ2-1, with 11 bases aligning to TRBD1. CDR1 LGHDT and CDR2 YNNKEL come from the germline V gene (reference sequence). The ends lost 4 bases at V and 8 bases at J; junction bases unmatched: 16. This CDR3 has 18 residues. CDR3 bases: TGTGCCAGCAGCCTTGGGGCTACCGGGACAGGGGGATCCGATGAGCAGTTCTTC. Amino acids: CASSLGATGTGGSDEQFF.

This clone is a singleton in its sample. The chain is built from TRBV7-9 and TRBJ1-2; no reliable D call. The germline V gene has CDR1 SEHNR and CDR2 FQNEAQ (reference sequence). V gave up 1 base and J gave up 4 bases, with 7 bases separating them. CDR3 length: 13 residues. CDR3 coding DNA: TGTGCCAGCAGCTTAGACAGTTTCTATGGCTACACCTTC. Protein: CASSLDSFYGYTF.

The J gene is TRBJ1-2, the V gene TRBV30; 10 nucleotides line up with TRBD1. This CDR3 region has 16 residues. Germline values: CDR1 GTSNPN, CDR2 SVGIG (reference sequence). Trimming removed 2 bases from V and 2 bases from J; junction bases left unmatched: 8. The CDR3 sequence is CAWSRTATGGNYGYTF. DNA for the CDR3: TGTGCCTGGAGTCGTACGGCGACAGGGGGCAACTATGGCTACACCTTC.

The rearrangement joins TRBV27 to TRBJ2-5, with D tentatively TRBD1 (6 bases). There are 15 residues in the CDR3. The V gene's germline CDR1 is MNHEY and CDR2 SMNVEV (reference sequence). Trimming took off 4 bases at V and 3 bases at J, with 15 bases between the two ends. The CDR3 DNA follows: TGTGCCAGCAGTTCCCCCTCGACAGGAAAAGAGACCCAGTACTTC. It encodes CASSSPSTGKETQYF.

This clone occurred once. The J gene is TRBJ2-7, the V gene TRBV6-5; tentatively, D is TRBD1 (5 bases). V was shortened by 4 bases and J by 2 bases, with 18 bases between the two germline ends. The CDR3 has 16 residues. The germline gives CDR1 MNHEY, CDR2 SVGAGI. In DNA, the CDR3 is TGTGCCAGCAGTTCCCCCTCGACAGTAAACCCCTACGAGCAGTACTTC. Translating gives CASSSPSTVNPYEQYF.

This chain links TRBV4-1 with TRBJ2-6, with 9 bases that match TRBD1. J gave up 1 base and V 0 bases, and 13 bases lay outside the gene matches. There are 21 residues in the CDR3. Germline values: CDR1 MGHRA, CDR2 YSYEKL. CDR3 in DNA: TGCGCCAGCAGCCAAGAGAATCCCGGGACAGGGATTTGGTCTGGGGCCAACGTCCTGACTTTC. Amino acids: CASSQENPGTGIWSGANVLTF.

The chain combines TRBV5-6 with TRBJ1-3; D might be TRBD1 (5 bases). The germline V gene encodes CDR1 SGHDT and CDR2 YYEEEE. V was trimmed by 4 bases and J by 1 base, leaving 15 bases between them. The CDR3 runs 16 residues. In DNA form, the CDR3 reads TGTGCCAGCAGCGGATGGGGCCTCGGGTCTGGAAACACCATATATTTT. Encoded protein: CASSGWGLGSGNTIYF.

This clone has only a few counts. The CDR3 reads CASRKSNQPQHF. CDR3 DNA: TGTGCCAGTAGGAAGAGCAATCAGCCCCAGCATTTT. This rearrangement joins TRBV19 to TRBJ1-5; D unclear. The V and J ends lost 6 bases and 1 base respectively, with 4 bases between them. The germline CDR1 and CDR2 sequences are LNHDA and SQIVND (reference sequence). The CDR3 loop spans 12 amino acids.

The chain recombines TRBV11-2 with TRBJ1-1, with 7 bases that match TRBD1. Trimming removed 6 bases from V and 3 bases from J; junction bases left unmatched: 13. The germline V gene has CDR1 SGHAT and CDR2 FQNNGV. This CDR3 comprises 16 residues. The CDR3 region has the DNA TGTGCCAGCAGTCTTACCGAGGGGGCGGTTTACACTGAAGCTTTCTTT. The encoded protein is CASSLTEGAVYTEAFF.

The rearrangement joins TRBV29-1 to TRBJ1-2; 11 bases agree with TRBD1. Germline values: CDR1 SQVTM, CDR2 ANQGSEA. The CDR3 runs to 14 residues. J lost 0 bases, V lost 7 bases, and 4 bases had no gene match. The CDR3 sequence: CSAAGQGANYGYTF. CDR3 DNA: TGCAGCGCTGCGGGACAGGGGGCTAACTATGGCTACACCTTC.

V gene TRBV7-8 combines with J gene TRBJ2-1, with 8 bases fitting TRBD2. CDR1 SGHVS and CDR2 FQNEAQ come from the germline V gene. The CDR3 spans 14 residues. Trimming took 3 bases from V and 5 from J; bases not matched to a gene: 3. CDR3 region: CASSLTSVNNEQFF. The CDR3 nucleotides read TGTGCCAGCAGCTTGACTAGCGTTAACAATGAGCAGTTCTTC.

There are a few counts of this clone. The rearrangement uses TRBV27 and TRBJ1-2; D uncertain. The CDR3 is 13 amino acids. Germline V lookup: CDR1 MNHEY, CDR2 SMNVEV (reference sequence). V lost 1 base to trimming and J lost 7 bases, with 10 bases between them. The chain's CDR3 is CASSLLASGGYTF. The CDR3 DNA reads as TGTGCCAGCAGTTTATTGGCTTCGGGTGGCTACACCTTC.